This is a list of T cell receptor beta chains from one sample in a study of blood T cells in healthy people across ages. TCRdb processed the 5' RACE reads anew with MiXCR; each CDR3 protein has one entry. The table records around 800,000 distinct CDR3 sequences, about a quarter of them present only once. These records were also assigned to another study, of T cells of mothers and their children.

Source material: blood. These receptor sequences come from a boy aged 5-17 years in good health. CDR3s include the opening cysteine and the closing phenylalanine or tryptophan. The D gene is left open where the match is weak. For some rows the clone size is stated as once, few or many, or as a class when expanded; others skip it.

NA,few,TRBV15,TRBJ2-1,TGTGCCACCAGCAGCGGTGATGAGCAGTTCTTC,CATSSGDEQFF
NA,few,TRBV7-3,TRBJ2-2,TGTGCCAGCAGCCGAGAGGTGAACACCGGGGAGCTGTTTTTT,CASSREVNTGELFF
NA,NA,TRBV2,TRBJ1-3,TGTGCCAGCAGGGAACAGGCTTCAGGAAACACCATATATTTT,CASREQASGNTIYF
NA,NA,TRBV2,TRBJ2-2,TGTGCCAGCAGTAGGATTGCCGGCGGGGAGCTGTTTTTT,CASSRIAGGELFF
NA,NA,TRBV20-1,TRBJ2-7,TGCAGTGCTAGAACGGGGGGCGCCCACGAGCAGTACTTC,CSARTGGAHEQYF
NA,few,TRBV13,TRBJ1-4,TGTGCCAGCAGCTTAGGCCGAGGGACTGAAAAACTGTTTTTT,CASSLGRGTEKLFF
NA,NA,TRBV18,TRBJ1-4,TGTGCCAGCTCACCACCGGTAGATCCGGGCGGGGAAAAACTGTTTTTT,CASSPPVDPGGEKLFF
NA,few,TRBV24-1,TRBJ2-3,TGTGCCAGTAGGTCAGGAAGCACAGATACGCAGTATTTT,CASRSGSTDTQYF
NA,few,TRBV20-1,TRBJ1-4,TGCAGTGCTCCGGACCGACGTACTAATGAAAAACTGTTTTTT,CSAPDRRTNEKLFF
NA,NA,TRBV11-1,TRBJ1-2,TGTGCCAGCAGCTTAGGGGTCAGCAACTATGGCTACACCTTC,CASSLGVSNYGYTF
NA,NA,TRBV3-1,TRBJ2-7,TGTGCCAGCAGCCATAAGGGAATAGGAGGGCCCAAGCTACTCTACGAGCAGTACTTC,CASSHKGIGGPKLLYEQYF
NA,few,TRBV6-4,TRBJ1-6,TGTGCCAGCAGCCCTGACCGGGGGATTATTCCCCTCCACTTT,CASSPDRGIIPLHF
TRBD2,few,TRBV11-2,TRBJ2-1,TGTGCCAGCAGCACCCCAGCGGGGGGACTCCATGAGCAGTTCTTC,CASSTPAGGLHEQFF
TRBD1,NA,TRBV10-2,TRBJ2-2,TGCGCCAGCAGCGGGACAGGGGGGACCCCCGGGGAGCTGTTTTTT,CASSGTGGTPGELFF
NA,NA,TRBV29-1,TRBJ2-1,TGCAGCGTTGAAATCGGTGGGGCTGAGCAGTTCTTC,CSVEIGGAEQFF
TRBD1,few,TRBV7-2,TRBJ2-5,TGTGCCAGCAGCCCGAGGGGGCTCGCCGGGAAGACCCAGTACTTC,CASSPRGLAGKTQYF
TRBD2,few,TRBV18,TRBJ2-1,TGTGCCAGCTCACCACCGGGACTAGCGATAGCTGAGCAGTTCTTC,CASSPPGLAIAEQFF
NA,NA,TRBV13,TRBJ1-1,TGTGCCAGCAGCTTCGGGATTACGAACACTGAAGCTTTCTTT,CASSFGITNTEAFF
TRBD2,few,TRBV7-3,TRBJ2-5,TGTGCCAGCAGCCTCCTAGCGGGGGGGCGGACCCAGTACTTC,CASSLLAGGRTQYF
TRBD2,few,TRBV15,TRBJ2-3,TGTGCCACCAGCTCTCGCGTAGCGGGGGGCACAGATACGCAGTATTTT,CATSSRVAGGTDTQYF
TRBD1,many,TRBV2,TRBJ2-3,TGTGCCAGCAGTGAGGTGGGACAGCTCGTCAAGGGTACGCAGTATTTT,CASSEVGQLVKGTQYF
NA,NA,TRBV5-1,TRBJ1-5,TGCGCCAGCAGCTTCGGGGTTGATCAGCCCCAGCATTTT,CASSFGVDQPQHF
NA,NA,TRBV13,TRBJ1-1,TGTGCCAGCAGCTTAGGGTGGGGTCCTGAAGCTTTCTTT,CASSLGWGPEAFF
NA,NA,TRBV25-1,TRBJ2-2,TGTGCCAGCAGATACAACACCGGGGAGCTGTTTTTT,CASRYNTGELFF
NA,NA,TRBV6-5,TRBJ1-6,TGTGCCAGCAGTTACGGTGTGGGGGGTAATTCACCCCTCCACTTT,CASSYGVGGNSPLHF